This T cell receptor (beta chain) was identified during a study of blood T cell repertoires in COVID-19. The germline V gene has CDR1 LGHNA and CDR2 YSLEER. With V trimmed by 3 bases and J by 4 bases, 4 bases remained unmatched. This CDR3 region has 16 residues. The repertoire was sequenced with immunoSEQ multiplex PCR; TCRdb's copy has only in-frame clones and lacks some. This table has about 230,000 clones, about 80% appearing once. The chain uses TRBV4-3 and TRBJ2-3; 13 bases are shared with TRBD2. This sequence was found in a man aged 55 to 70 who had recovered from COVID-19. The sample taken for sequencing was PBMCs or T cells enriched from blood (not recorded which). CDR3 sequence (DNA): TGCGCCAGCAGCCAGGGGACTAGCGGGGCCTCAGATACGCAGTATTTT. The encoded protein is CASSQGTSGASDTQYF.